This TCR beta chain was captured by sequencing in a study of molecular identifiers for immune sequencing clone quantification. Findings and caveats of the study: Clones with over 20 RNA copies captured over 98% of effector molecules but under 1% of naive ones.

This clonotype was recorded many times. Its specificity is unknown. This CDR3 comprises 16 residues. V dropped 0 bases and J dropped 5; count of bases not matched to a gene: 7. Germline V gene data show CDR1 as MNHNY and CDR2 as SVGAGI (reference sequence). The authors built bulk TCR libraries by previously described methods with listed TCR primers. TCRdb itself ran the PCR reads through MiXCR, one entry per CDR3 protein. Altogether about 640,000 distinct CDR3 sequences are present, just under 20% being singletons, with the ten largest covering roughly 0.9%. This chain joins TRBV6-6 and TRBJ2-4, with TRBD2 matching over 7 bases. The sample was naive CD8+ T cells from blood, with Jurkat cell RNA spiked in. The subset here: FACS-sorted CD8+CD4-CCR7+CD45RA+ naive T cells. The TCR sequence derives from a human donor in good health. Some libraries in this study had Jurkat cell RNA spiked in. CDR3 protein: CASSYSMAGVENIQYF. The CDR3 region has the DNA TGTGCCAGCAGTTACTCTATGGCGGGAGTGGAAAACATTCAGTACTTC.